This TCR beta chain was sequenced during a study of blood T cell repertoires in COVID-19. J lost 2 bases, V lost 2 bases, and 3 bases had no gene match. The CDR3 totals 13 residues. From germline, CDR1 is SQVTM and CDR2 ANQGSEA. This clone was seen once. Data came from immunoSEQ multiplex PCR; TCRdb stores just in-frame clones and leaves some out. The sample has tens of thousands of clones, more than 85% seen once. The TCR comes from a human donor with active COVID-19. The donor label of this sample is uncertain. The specimen sequenced was peripheral blood. V and J are TRBV29-1 and TRBJ2-7; TRBD1 matches at 7 bases. The chain's CDR3 is CSVERTGTYEQYF. The CDR3 DNA reads TGCAGCGTTGAAAGGACAGGAACCTACGAGCAGTACTTC.